A selection of T cell receptor beta chains follows, all from one sample in a study of T cell responses to AZD1222 COVID-19 vaccine. Clones were sequenced by immunoSEQ multiplex PCR, and TCRdb holds only the in-frame ones, with some missing. Of over 100,000 clones in the sample, 90% are singletons; the top ten hold roughly 7.2%. The sample in question was peripheral blood, obtained on day 0 of AZD1222 vaccination. The source of these receptors is an adult in good health. Both conserved end residues are part of each CDR3. The D gene is left open where the match is weak. Size is omitted from some rows. Given values are once, few, many or a class for expanded clones.

J	length	V	D	size	CDR3	DNA
TRBJ2-3	16	TRBV28	TRBD2	NA	CASSLYTSGSTDTQYF	TGTGCCAGCAGTCTATATACTAGCGGGAGCACAGATACGCAGTATTTT
TRBJ2-2	14	TRBV14	NA	NA	CASSPLGGTGELFF	TGTGCCAGCAGCCCCTTAGGTGGCACCGGGGAGCTGTTTTTT
TRBJ1-5	14	TRBV3-1/TRBV3-2	TRBD1	once	CASSQEQGLGPQHF	TGTGCCAGCAGCCAAGAACAGGGGCTGGGGCCCCAGCATTTT
TRBJ1-2	14	TRBV18	TRBD1	NA	CASSPTGGAQGYTF	TGTGCCAGCTCACCAACAGGGGGCGCTCAAGGCTACACCTTC
TRBJ2-1	16	TRBV9	NA	NA	CASSPRVGGRYNEQFF	TGTGCCAGCAGCCCCCGTGTCGGGGGGCGGTACAATGAGCAGTTCTTC
TRBJ2-1	10	TRBV10-1	NA	few	CASRGNEQFF	TGCGCCAGCAGAGGCAATGAGCAGTTCTTC
TRBJ2-7	17	TRBV19	NA	NA	CASSISAWDTKAYEQYF	TGTGCCAGTAGTATATCGGCTTGGGACACCAAAGCCTACGAGCAGTACTTC
TRBJ2-7	12	TRBV5-6	TRBD1	NA	CASSLPGGEQYF	TGTGCCAGCAGCCTCCCAGGGGGCGAGCAGTACTTC
TRBJ1-1	13	TRBV5-1	TRBD1	NA	CASRVGQVTEAFF	TGCGCCAGCAGGGTGGGACAGGTAACTGAAGCTTTCTTT
TRBJ1-5	15	TRBV11-2	NA	NA	CASSLGTRSNQPQHF	TGTGCCAGCAGCTTAGGTACAAGGAGCAATCAGCCCCAGCATTTT
TRBJ1-4	16	TRBV19	TRBD1	NA	CASSSIRQGRDEKLFF	TGTGCCAGTAGTTCCATAAGACAGGGGCGGGATGAAAAACTGTTTTTT
TRBJ2-5	11	TRBV28	NA	NA	CASSFIETQYF	TGTGCCAGCAGTTTTATTGAGACCCAGTACTTC
TRBJ2-2	13	TRBV6-2/TRBV6-3	NA	NA	CASNPWGTGELFF	TGTGCCAGCAACCCCTGGGGCACCGGGGAGCTGTTTTTT
TRBJ1-2	12	TRBV30	NA	NA	CAWSNFNYGYTF	TGTGCCTGGAGTAACTTTAACTATGGCTACACCTTC
TRBJ2-7	15	TRBV7-8	NA	NA	CASSLGSGTRYEQYF	TGTGCCAGCAGCTTAGGGAGCGGGACAAGATACGAGCAGTACTTC
TRBJ1-1	13	TRBV7-8	NA	NA	CASSLRGNTEAFF	TGTGCCAGCAGCCTCAGGGGGAACACTGAAGCTTTCTTT
TRBJ1-1	13	TRBV6-2/TRBV6-3	NA	NA	CASSYTVRTEAFF	TGTGCCAGCAGTTACACTGTCCGGACTGAAGCTTTCTTT
TRBJ2-7	13	TRBV28	NA	NA	CASSKGSSYEQYF	TGTGCCAGCAGCAAGGGGAGCTCCTACGAGCAGTACTTC
TRBJ2-2	17	TRBV28	TRBD2	NA	CASKGAGGPMHTGELFF	TGTGCCAGCAAGGGAGCGGGGGGCCCAATGCACACCGGGGAGCTGTTTTTT
TRBJ1-3	12	TRBV2	NA	few	CASSVDGNTIYF	TGTGCCAGCAGTGTAGACGGAAACACCATATATTTT
TRBJ1-4	15	TRBV4-1	TRBD1	NA	CASSADRGVIEKLFF	TGCGCCAGCAGCGCGGACAGGGGCGTTATTGAAAAACTGTTTTTT
TRBJ2-5	13	TRBV11-2	TRBD1	NA	CASRKTGGETQYF	TGTGCCAGCAGAAAGACAGGGGGGGAGACCCAGTACTTC
TRBJ2-7	19	TRBV5-5	NA	NA	CASSFQGILDFGKGLEQYF	TGTGCCAGCAGCTTTCAGGGTATACTGGATTTCGGGAAAGGGCTCGAGCAGTACTTC
TRBJ2-2	15	TRBV18	NA	NA	CASPRGDPNTGELFF	TGTGCCAGCCCAAGGGGGGACCCGAACACCGGGGAGCTGTTTTTT
TRBJ1-5	15	TRBV6-4	TRBD1	NA	CASRAGTDSNQPQHF	TGTGCCAGCAGGGCCGGGACAGATAGCAATCAGCCCCAGCATTTT
TRBJ2-7	15	TRBV5-4	TRBD1	NA	CASSLVGTANYEQYF	TGTGCCAGCAGCTTGGTAGGGACAGCTAACTACGAGCAGTACTTC
TRBJ1-2	15	TRBV5-1	NA	NA	CASSLETGRHYGYTF	TGCGCCAGCAGCTTGGAAACAGGCCGCCACTATGGCTACACCTTC
TRBJ1-2	11	TRBV10-3	NA	NA	CAIGVGDGYTF	TGTGCCATCGGTGTAGGGGACGGCTACACCTTC
TRBJ2-7	15	TRBV6-5	NA	NA	CASSYSEGSPYEQYF	TGTGCCAGCAGTTACTCTGAGGGATCTCCCTACGAGCAGTACTTC
TRBJ2-5	15	TRBV7-2	NA	NA	CASSLIAGNVETQYF	TGTGCCAGCAGCTTAATAGCAGGGAATGTCGAGACCCAGTACTTC
TRBJ1-2	14	TRBV6-1	NA	NA	CASSEARAVYGYTF	TGTGCCAGCAGTGAAGCGAGGGCCGTCTATGGCTACACCTTC
TRBJ2-1	12	TRBV29-1	NA	NA	CSVDRGVHEQFF	TGCAGCGTTGACCGGGGTGTCCATGAGCAGTTCTTC
TRBJ2-2	11	TRBV28	NA	NA	CASSFSGELFF	TGTGCCAGCAGTTTCTCCGGGGAGCTGTTTTTT
TRBJ2-4	13	TRBV18	TRBD1	NA	CASSPTGVDIQYF	TGTGCCAGCTCACCAACAGGGGTGGACATTCAGTACTTC
TRBJ2-1	13	TRBV19	TRBD1	NA	CASSRQGGNEQFF	TGTGCCAGTAGTAGACAGGGTGGGAATGAGCAGTTCTTC
TRBJ1-1	14	TRBV7-8	NA	NA	CASSLQGSSTEAFF	TGTGCCAGCAGCCTACAGGGATCGAGCACTGAAGCTTTCTTT
TRBJ1-1	14	TRBV6-5	NA	NA	CASSLTSGSTEAFF	TGTGCCAGCAGTTTGACTTCAGGGAGCACTGAAGCTTTCTTT
TRBJ2-1	16	TRBV2	TRBD2	NA	CASSPPGTRAYNEQFF	TGTGCCAGCAGTCCTCCCGGGACTAGGGCCTACAATGAGCAGTTCTTC
TRBJ1-1	16	TRBV5-5	TRBD1	NA	CASSFAWTGMNTEAFF	TGTGCCAGCAGCTTCGCTTGGACAGGAATGAACACTGAAGCTTTCTTT
TRBJ2-3	12	TRBV12-3/TRBV12-4	NA	NA	CASSPTQSAQYF	TGTGCCAGCAGTCCGACTCAATCGGCGCAGTATTTT
TRBJ1-2	14	TRBV27	NA	NA	CASRTMGTASGYTF	TGTGCCAGCAGAACAATGGGAACCGCCTCCGGCTACACCTTC
TRBJ2-7	16	TRBV27	TRBD2	once	CASSHLAGDSNYEQYF	TGTGCCAGCAGCCACCTAGCGGGGGACAGCAACTACGAGCAGTACTTC
TRBJ1-1	12	TRBV6-5	TRBD1	NA	CATRTGNTEAFF	TGTGCCACCAGGACAGGGAACACTGAAGCTTTCTTT
TRBJ2-3	12	TRBV5-6	NA	NA	CASSWGADTQYF	TGTGCCAGCAGCTGGGGAGCGGATACGCAGTATTTT
TRBJ1-5	13	TRBV12-3/TRBV12-4	NA	NA	CASNQGGGGPQHF	TGTGCCAGCAACCAGGGTGGAGGGGGGCCCCAGCATTTT
TRBJ2-3	15	TRBV10-3	NA	once	CAIRPRDIGDGTQYF	TGTGCCATCAGACCCCGGGACATCGGTGATGGTACGCAGTATTTT
TRBJ1-6	14	TRBV19	NA	NA	CASSLVSYNSPLHF	TGTGCCAGTAGTCTGGTCAGCTATAATTCACCCCTCCACTTT
TRBJ1-1	16	TRBV5-8	TRBD1	NA	CASSLNRGRGNTEAFF	TGTGCCAGCAGCTTGAACAGGGGAAGGGGGAACACTGAAGCTTTCTTT
TRBJ1-1	14	TRBV6-1	NA	once	CASSEGGSSTEAFF	TGTGCCAGCAGTGAAGGCGGGAGTAGCACTGAAGCTTTCTTT
TRBJ1-2	14	TRBV5-6	NA	NA	CASSLVVGNYGYTF	TGTGCCAGCAGCTTGGTAGTAGGGAACTATGGCTACACCTTC
TRBJ1-5	15	TRBV4-3	NA	NA	CASSQDRVGNQPQHF	TGCGCCAGCAGCCAAGACAGGGTTGGCAATCAGCCCCAGCATTTT
TRBJ2-3	15	TRBV7-2	TRBD2	NA	CASRSSGVPTDTQYF	TGTGCCAGCAGGAGTAGCGGGGTTCCCACAGATACGCAGTATTTT
TRBJ2-5	14	TRBV2	TRBD2	NA	CASKRTSGQETQYF	TGTGCCAGCAAGAGGACTAGCGGACAAGAGACCCAGTACTTC
TRBJ2-7	12	TRBV12-3/TRBV12-4	NA	NA	CASSLAVYEQYF	TGTGCCAGCAGTTTAGCCGTTTACGAGCAGTACTTC
TRBJ2-3	14	TRBV10-1	NA	NA	CANLISPGTDTQYF	TGCGCCAATCTTATTAGTCCAGGGACAGATACGCAGTATTTT
TRBJ2-5	13	TRBV7-2	NA	NA	CASSLGGSETQYF	TGTGCCAGCAGCTTAGGGGGTAGCGAGACCCAGTACTTC
TRBJ1-2	13	TRBV6-5	NA	NA	CASSPRIEYGYTF	TGTGCCAGCAGTCCCAGGATCGAATATGGCTACACCTTC
TRBJ1-1	14	TRBV10-2	NA	NA	CASSIRVGYTEAFF	TGCGCCAGCAGTATCAGGGTAGGTTACACTGAAGCTTTCTTT
TRBJ2-7	14	TRBV7-9	TRBD2	NA	CASSLTSGGPEQYF	TGTGCCAGCAGCCTGACTAGCGGGGGACCCGAGCAGTACTTC
TRBJ1-5	17	TRBV28	NA	NA	CASSPTTARNSNQPQHF	TGTGCCAGCAGTCCGACGACAGCCCGGAATAGCAATCAGCCCCAGCATTTT